What follows are 6 T cell receptor beta chains derived from one specimen sequenced in a study of shared clonotypes between healthy human individuals. Assay used: immunoSEQ multiplex PCR; TCRdb lists only in-frame clones, some missing. The data show 450,000 to 500,000 clones, around 85% seen once. Sequenced sample: PBMCs. The receptors shown here come from a woman aged 40 to 49 in good health. Some clones in this sample may be carry-over from other donors' samples.

The chain couples TRBV7-9 to TRBJ2-5, with D tentatively TRBD1 (6 bases). The germline V gene encodes CDR1 SEHNR and CDR2 FQNEAQ (reference sequence). Between the trimmed V and J ends, which lost 5 bases and 3 bases, there was a span of 10 bases. The CDR3 has 13 residues. DNA for the CDR3: TGTGCCAGCAGCCCTCGGACAGAAGAGACCCAGTACTTC. This sequence encodes CASSPRTEETQYF.

This chain joins TRBV28 and TRBJ2-3, with TRBD2 as a possible D gene (7 bases). This CDR3 has 17 residues. Germline V gives CDR1 MDHEN, CDR2 SYDVKM. Trimming removed 5 bases at V and 4 bases at J, with 22 bases between. CDR3 DNA sequence: TGTGCCAGCAGTCCCCTCCGGGGGGCGAGGGTTGCAGATACGCAGTATTTT. Translation: CASSPLRGARVADTQYF.

The rearrangement joins TRBV5-1 to TRBJ2-3; a possible D gene is TRBD1 (5 bases). The V end lost 7 bases, the J end lost 2 bases, and 17 bases lay between the germline ends. CDR1 and CDR2 from the germline V gene are SGHRS and YFSETQ. This CDR3 contains 15 residues. DNA of the CDR3: TGCGCCAGCTTATTACAGGACATAATCACAGATACGCAGTATTTT. This encodes CASLLQDIITDTQYF.

This sequence joins TRBV9 and TRBJ2-7, with a tentative D call TRBD2 (5 bases). CDR3 length: 16 amino acids. Germline assignment: CDR1 SGDLS and CDR2 YYNGEE. Between the trimmed V and J ends, which lost 0 bases and 2 bases, there was a span of 15 bases. DNA for the CDR3: TGTGCCAGCAGCGTAGGAGAGAGCGGTTCTACCTACGAGCAGTACTTC. This sequence encodes CASSVGESGSTYEQYF.

Points on this clone: This sequence may be a read error, since a much larger clone differs from it by one base. This chain uses TRBV5-1 with TRBJ2-3, with D perhaps matching TRBD1 (5 bases). This CDR3 has 15 residues. Germline-derived CDR1 and CDR2 are SGHRS and YFSETQ. CDR3 nucleotides: TGCGCCAGCAGCTTGGTAGGGGCCGTATCAGATACGCGGTATTTT. The encoded protein is CASSLVGAVSDTRYF.

This rearrangement joins TRBV29-1 to TRBJ2-5; 9 bases are a match to TRBD1. This CDR3 is 13 amino acids long. The V gene end was trimmed by 6 bases and the J gene end by 7 bases; junction bases not matched to a gene: 9. Germline CDR1 is SQVTM and CDR2 is ANQGSEA. The DNA for the CDR3 is TGCAGCGTAGGCGGAGGGGACAGGGCGACCCAGTACTTC. Translation: CSVGGGDRATQYF.